The 30 T cell receptor beta chains presented below share a single source sample, sequenced in a study of blood T cell repertoires in COVID-19. Produced via immunoSEQ multiplex PCR; TCRdb's table is partial and in-frame only. The sample shows approximately 220,000 clones, 86% of them seen only once. Sequencing input: peripheral blood. The receptors were sampled from a woman between 50 and 59 years old with acute or convalescent COVID-19.

This clone was seen just once. A junction boundary mismatches the germline segment, possibly from a read error. The chain is built from TRBV27 and TRBJ1-5; weak D call: TRBD1 (5 bases). The CDR3 loop spans 15 amino acids. CDR1 and CDR2 (germline): MNHEY, SMNVEV (reference sequence). CDR3 region: CASSLSGLSNQPQHF. CDR3 nucleotides: TGTGCCAGCAGTCTATCGGGACTGTCGAATCAGCCCCAGCATTTT.

The chain links TRBV5-6 to TRBJ2-5, with a tentative D call TRBD2 (6 bases). Germline V gives CDR1 SGHDT, CDR2 YYEEEE. This CDR3 is 11 amino acids long. The V end lost 4 bases, the J end lost 5 bases, and 6 bases lay between the germline ends. The DNA of the CDR3 is TGTGCCAGCAGCCGGGGGGAGACCCAGTACTTC. Translation gives CASSRGETQYF.

The V gene is TRBV12-3 or TRBV12-4, the J gene TRBJ1-1, with a weak D call TRBD1 (5 bases). CDR3 length equals 13 residues. Trimming shortened V by 10 bases and J by 4 bases, and 16 bases separated the two germline ends. The CDR3 nucleotides read TGTGCCATCCGACGGGGGTTGGGCACTGAAGCTTTCTTT. It yields the protein CAIRRGLGTEAFF.

CDR3 protein: CASSLGRGGQTQYF. CDR3 sequence (DNA): TGCGCCAGCAGCTTGGGAAGGGGAGGACAGACCCAGTACTTC. This chain joins TRBV5-1 and TRBJ2-5; tentative D call: TRBD2 (6 bases). The germline V and J ends were trimmed by 0 bases and 6 bases, with 12 bases remaining between them. Germline V gene sequence: CDR1 SGHRS, CDR2 YFSETQ. This CDR3 has 14 residues. Complete variable domain (other parts from reference TRBV5-1 and TRBJ2-5): KAGVTQTPRYLIKTRGQQVTLSCSPISGHRSVSWYQQTPGQGLQFLFEYFSETQRNKGNFPGRFSGRQFSNSRSEMNVSTLELGDSALYLCASSLGRGGQTQYFGPGTRLLVL.

The rearrangement links TRBV3-1 (or the pseudogene TRBV3-2) to TRBJ1-2; D might be TRBD1 (6 bases). The germline V gene encodes CDR1 LGHDT and CDR2 YNNKEL (reference sequence). V lost 4 bases and J 8 bases, leaving 11 bases between the germline ends. The CDR3 has 12 residues. This CDR3 reads CASSLNREGYTF. CDR3 in DNA: TGTGCCAGCAGCCTCAACAGGGAGGGCTACACCTTC.

The genes are TRBV19 and TRBJ1-4, with 8 bases aligning to TRBD1. CDR3 size: 14 residues. V dropped 4 bases and J dropped 9; count of bases not matched to a gene: 7. Per the germline V gene, CDR1 is LNHDA and CDR2 is SQIVND (reference sequence). CDR3 in amino acids: CASSKGQVGQKLFF. CDR3 DNA sequence: TGTGCCAGTAGTAAGGGACAGGTTGGTCAAAAACTGTTTTTT. Supplemented by reference TRBV19 and TRBJ1-4, the full variable domain reads DGGITQSPKYLFRKEGQNVTLSCEQNLNHDAMYWYRQDPGQGLRLIYYSQIVNDFQKGDIAEGYSVSREKKESFPLTVTSAQKNPTAFYLCASSKGQVGQKLFFGSGTQLSVL.

The J gene is TRBJ2-3, the V gene TRBV5-6; D is undetermined. Germline assignment: CDR1 SGHDT and CDR2 YYEEEE. With 4 bases removed from V and 2 bases from J, the gap between germline ends came to 8 bases. CDR3 length equals 13 residues. The CDR3 loop reads CASSRSYTDTQYF. The CDR3 DNA reads as TGTGCCAGCAGCAGGAGTTACACAGATACGCAGTATTTT.

The chain joins TRBV6-2 or TRBV6-3 to TRBJ1-3; TRBD1 matches 9 bases. Germline CDR1 MNHEY, CDR2 SVGEGT. V trimming: 2 bases; J trimming: 0 bases; junction bases outside the gene matches: 5. The CDR3 has 17 residues. CDR3 protein: CASSYEGTGFSGNTIYF. The CDR3 DNA reads TGTGCCAGCAGTTACGAAGGGACAGGGTTCTCTGGAAACACCATATATTTT.

This rearrangement joins TRBV6-5 to TRBJ2-7; 8 bases match TRBD1. Germline CDR1 is MNHEY and CDR2 is SVGAGI. J was trimmed by 3 bases and V by 4 bases; bases with no gene match: 5. The CDR3 spans 14 residues. The CDR3 is CASSLGQGNYEQYF. In nucleotides, the CDR3 is TGTGCCAGCAGTTTAGGACAGGGCAACTACGAGCAGTACTTC.

The V gene is TRBV21-1, the J gene TRBJ2-7; TRBD1, the table's D call, lacks a check against the DNA. TRBV21-1 is deemed a pseudogene. The length of the CDR3 is 13 residues. CDR3 in amino acids: CASWGTVDYEQYF. The DNA for the CDR3 is TGTGCCAGCTGGGGGACAGTGGATTACGAGCAGTACTTC.

The chain carries TRBV11-3 and TRBJ2-2; no clear D. V lost 2 bases to trimming and J lost 2 bases, with 6 bases between them. The CDR3 has 14 residues. CDR1 SGHNT and CDR2 YENEEA come from the germline V gene. CDR3 amino acids: CASSLLRNTGELFF. The DNA for the CDR3 is TGTGCCAGCAGCTTACTGAGAAACACCGGGGAGCTGTTTTTT.

This clone appeared a single time. The V and J genes are TRBV19 and TRBJ2-6, with D perhaps matching TRBD1 (6 bases). The CDR3 covers 15 residues. CDR1 and CDR2 (germline): LNHDA, SQIVND (reference sequence). V lost 4 bases, J lost 12 bases, and 19 bases lay in between. CDR3: CASSNPGQSLGVLTF. For the CDR3, the DNA is TGTGCCAGTAGTAACCCCGGACAGTCCTTGGGCGTCCTGACTTTC.

The table lists this clone with a count of one. The CDR3 coding sequence is TGTGCCAGCAGTTTATTTATGTACAATGAGCAGTTCTTC. Amino acids: CASSLFMYNEQFF. The chain uses TRBV27 and TRBJ2-1, with D hard to call. CDR3 size: 13 residues. Germline lookup yields CDR1 MNHEY and CDR2 SMNVEV (reference sequence). Trimming took off 1 base at V and 4 bases at J, with 5 bases between the two ends.

The chain joins TRBV10-3 to TRBJ1-6, with TRBD1 matching 8 bases. The CDR3 is 15 amino acids. The germline gives CDR1 ENHRY, CDR2 SYGVKD. J lost 9 bases, V lost 2 bases, and 6 bases had no gene match. In DNA form, the CDR3 reads TGTGCCATCAGTGAGCTGACAGGGGATATTTCACCCCTCCACTTT. This encodes CAISELTGDISPLHF.

The genes are TRBV5-1 and TRBJ2-4; 8 positions match TRBD2. The CDR3 contains 17 residues. V lost 0 bases and J lost 2; bases outside the gene matches: 7. Germline loops: CDR1 SGHRS, CDR2 YFSETQ. This CDR3 reads CASSLAGSGATKNIQYF. CDR3 nucleotides: TGCGCCAGCAGCTTGGCCGGTAGCGGGGCAACCAAAAACATTCAGTACTTC.

This chain joins TRBV6-5 and TRBJ1-3; tentative D call: TRBD1 (5 bases). The V end was cut by 2 bases, the J end by 3 bases, with 11 bases between. Looked up from germline, CDR1 is MNHEY and CDR2 is SVGAGI. The CDR3 contains 15 residues. The CDR3 loop is CASSYNRRGGNTIYF. The CDR3 bases are TGTGCCAGCAGTTACAACCGAAGGGGTGGAAACACCATATATTTT.

The gene calls are TRBV12-3 or TRBV12-4 and TRBJ1-2; D unclear. The CDR3 sequence is 12 residues long. V lost 3 bases, J lost 4 bases, and 6 bases lay in between. The DNA of the CDR3 is TGTGCCAGCAGTTTCGGGATCTATGGCTACACCTTC. Protein product: CASSFGIYGYTF.

This chain joins TRBV14 and TRBJ2-1, with D maybe TRBD1 (6 bases). This CDR3 region has 14 residues. Germline V gene data show CDR1 as SGHDN and CDR2 as FVKESK. Trimming removed 1 base from V and 9 bases from J, with 13 bases in between. The CDR3 reads CASSQVGTWTEQFF. CDR3 in DNA: TGTGCCAGCAGCCAAGTTGGGACATGGACTGAGCAGTTCTTC.

In its sample, this clone was seen once. J is TRBJ1-6 and V is TRBV19; TRBD1 agrees at 9 bases. This CDR3 contains 16 residues. Trimming took 5 bases from V and 6 from J; bases not matched to a gene: 8. From germline, CDR1 is LNHDA and CDR2 SQIVND (reference sequence). The CDR3, as DNA: TGTGCCAGTAGTGAGGACAGGGGCTACTCTAATTCACCCCTCCACTTT. It codes for CASSEDRGYSNSPLHF.

The chain links TRBV18 to TRBJ1-2; the match to TRBD1 covers 7 bases. This CDR3 contains 14 residues. The V and J ends lost 9 bases and 4 bases, in that order; junction bases with no gene match: 11. CDR1 KGHSH and CDR2 LQKENI come from the germline V gene. The CDR3 region has the DNA TGTGCCAGTCAACCGGGACAGACGACCTATGGCTACACCTTC. Its protein is CASQPGQTTYGYTF.

The genes are TRBV5-1 and TRBJ1-2; 9 bases map to TRBD1. CDR1 and CDR2 from the germline V gene are SGHRS and YFSETQ. The V and J ends lost 0 bases and 7 bases, in that order; junction bases with no gene match: 7. The CDR3 has 15 residues. Written as DNA, the CDR3 is TGCGCCAGCAGCTTGGTCGGGACAGGGATGGTTGGCTACACCTTC. It specifies CASSLVGTGMVGYTF.

This clone was recorded at least ten times. The chain couples TRBV7-2 to TRBJ1-6; weak D call: TRBD1 (5 bases). The germline V gene has CDR1 SGHTA and CDR2 FQGNSA. This CDR3 region has 15 residues. V lost 3 bases and J 7 bases, leaving 13 bases between the germline ends. CDR3 nucleotides: TGTGCCAGCAGCTTGGCAGCAGGGAGGAATTCACCCCTCCACTTT. Protein sequence: CASSLAAGRNSPLHF.

V gene TRBV6-5 combines with J gene TRBJ2-7, with D uncertain. The CDR3 length is 14 residues. The germline CDR1 and CDR2 sequences are MNHEY and SVGAGI. V shed 0 bases and J shed 1 base, with 7 bases lying between them. The CDR3 reads CASSYSRPSYEQYF. As DNA, the CDR3 is TGTGCCAGCAGTTACTCGAGGCCATCCTACGAGCAGTACTTC.

The chain employs TRBV19 and TRBJ2-7; a possible D gene is TRBD1 (5 bases). CDR1 is LNHDA and CDR2 is SQIVND in the germline V gene (reference sequence). This CDR3 has 14 amino acids. Trimming shortened V by 3 bases and J by 0 bases, and 9 bases separated the two germline ends. The CDR3 DNA reads TGTGCCAGTAGTATCACAGGAAGCTCCTACGAGCAGTACTTC. Amino acid sequence: CASSITGSSYEQYF.

The chain couples TRBV7-2 to TRBJ2-7; D ambiguous. In germline, CDR1 is SGHTA, CDR2 FQGNSA. V was clipped by 2 bases and J by 6 bases, with 8 bases between them. This CDR3 has 12 residues. For the CDR3, the DNA is TGTGCCAGCAGCTTAATTTCCGGCGAGCAGTACTTC. Its translation is CASSLISGEQYF.

The V call is TRBV25-1, the J call TRBJ1-3, with TRBD1 identical over 7 bases. V lost 7 bases, J lost 4 bases, and 13 bases stayed unmatched. The CDR3 length is 16 residues. Germline V gene data show CDR1 as MGHDK and CDR2 as SYGVNS. The CDR3 spells CASTPGGMSLGNTIYF. The CDR3 DNA reads TGTGCCAGCACCCCAGGGGGGATGAGCTTGGGAAACACCATATATTTT.

The CDR3, as DNA: TGTGCCAGCAGGGACAGCTTCGAAGGCGGCTATGGCTACACCTTC. Translated: CASRDSFEGGYGYTF. The chain employs TRBV6-5 and TRBJ1-2; weak D call: TRBD1 (6 bases). Germline lookup yields CDR1 MNHEY and CDR2 SVGAGI. The CDR3 is 15 amino acids. The V end lost 6 bases, the J end lost 4 bases, and 18 bases lay between the germline ends.

The sample holds one count of this clone. V usage is TRBV6-5 and J usage is TRBJ2-1; maybe TRBD2 (5 bases). The ends were cut back, 0 bases at V and 12 bases at J, with 12 bases in the middle. Germline loops: CDR1 MNHEY, CDR2 SVGAGI. This CDR3 comprises 13 residues. As DNA, the CDR3 is TGTGCCAGCAGTTACTCGAACCGGGAAAGGCAGTTCTTC. Its protein is CASSYSNRERQFF.

V usage is TRBV4-3 and J usage is TRBJ1-4, with 9 positions matching TRBD1. CDR1 is LGHNA and CDR2 is YSLEER in the germline V gene. The V and J ends lost 1 base and 4 bases, in that order; junction bases with no gene match: 1. The CDR3 is 15 residues long. The CDR3 DNA is TGCGCCAGCAGCCAAGGGACAGGGGTTAATGAAAAACTGTTTTTT. It encodes CASSQGTGVNEKLFF.

There are a few counts of this clone. J is TRBJ1-1 and V is TRBV30; D ambiguous. The V and J ends lost 0 bases and 6 bases respectively, with 11 bases between them. The CDR3 has 13 amino acids. Germline-derived CDR1 and CDR2 are GTSNPN and SVGIG (reference sequence). Here the CDR3 DNA reads TGTGCCTGGAGTGTACCCTTTTCAGCTGAAGCTTTCTTT. It yields the protein CAWSVPFSAEAFF. Full variable domain (rest looked up from reference TRBV30 and TRBJ1-1): SQTIHQWPATLVQPVGSPLSLECTVEGTSNPNLYWYRQAAGRGLQLLFYSVGIGQISSEVPQNLSASRPQDRQFILSSKKLLLSDSGFYLCAWSVPFSAEAFFGQGTRLTVV.